Following are 28 T cell receptor beta chains from one sample sequenced in a study of Tregs in tolerant kidney transplant recipients. Libraries were prepared by immunoSEQ multiplex PCR; TCRdb keeps only in-frame clonotypes and omits some of them. The sample has roughly 120,000 clones, about 90% seen once. The sequenced material came from CD4+ T cells from blood. Every receptor here comes from a human donor in good health.

The gene calls are TRBV5-4 and TRBJ1-1, with a possible D match to TRBD1 (5 bases). Looked up from germline, CDR1 is SGHNT and CDR2 is YYREEE (reference sequence). The CDR3 length is 14 residues. V was pared by 4 bases and J by 5 bases, with 15 bases between. CDR3 in amino acids: CASSRDSGWTEAFF. Written as DNA, the CDR3 is TGTGCCAGCAGCCGGGACTCGGGGTGGACTGAAGCTTTCTTT.

This clone was recorded a few times. The V call is TRBV6-1, the J call TRBJ2-2; possible D gene TRBD1, 6 bases. From germline, CDR1 is MNHNS and CDR2 SASEGT. This CDR3 has 13 amino acids. The CDR3 region has the DNA TGTGCTTACAGGAAGGGGGATCTCGGGGAGCTGTTTTTT. Protein: CAYRKGDLGELFF.

This chain joins TRBV5-1 and TRBJ2-7, with TRBD1 matching over 7 bases. V dropped 7 bases and J dropped 2; count of bases not matched to a gene: 9. CDR3 size: 14 residues. The germline V gene has CDR1 SGHRS and CDR2 YFSETQ. This chain's CDR3 is CASYGHRGTYEQYF. CDR3 DNA: TGCGCCAGCTACGGCCACAGGGGCACCTACGAGCAGTACTTC. Based on the CDR3 plus reference TRBV5-1 and TRBJ2-7, the full variable domain is KAGVTQTPRYLIKTRGQQVTLSCSPISGHRSVSWYQQTPGQGLQFLFEYFSETQRNKGNFPGRFSGRQFSNSRSEMNVSTLELGDSALYLCASYGHRGTYEQYFGPGTRLTVT.

This clone was seen once. The chain couples TRBV7-8 to TRBJ2-7; no clear D gene. Trimming cost V 1 base and J 7 bases, with 8 bases left between them. Per germline, CDR1 SGHVS and CDR2 FQNEAQ. The CDR3 length is 12 residues. The CDR3 DNA is TGTGCCAGCAGCTTAGTTGTCGTTGAGCAGTACTTC. This translates into CASSLVVVEQYF.

This clone occurred once. The chain uses TRBV14 and TRBJ1-5, with D possibly TRBD1 on 5 matching bases. CDR1 SGHDN and CDR2 FVKESK come from the germline V gene. This CDR3 has 14 residues. Trimming removed 1 base from V and 5 bases from J, with 9 bases in between. The CDR3 region is CASSQGGAYQPQHF. DNA of the CDR3: TGTGCCAGCAGCCAAGGGGGCGCGTATCAGCCCCAGCATTTT.

This clone came up once. This chain joins TRBV27 and TRBJ2-2; D remains ambiguous. Germline loops: CDR1 MNHEY, CDR2 SMNVEV (reference sequence). V lost 7 bases and J lost 4, with 13 bases in between. The CDR3 extends over 14 amino acids. The DNA for the CDR3 is TGTGCCAGCACCAAATATGTTTCCACCGGGGAGCTGTTTTTT. Translation gives CASTKYVSTGELFF.

The V call is TRBV7-9, the J call TRBJ1-3; 8 nucleotides align to TRBD1. The CDR3 is 15 residues long. The junction had 6 bases not matched to a gene; V was cut back by 4 bases and J by 4 bases. Germline V lookup: CDR1 SEHNR, CDR2 FQNEAQ (reference sequence). The CDR3 bases are TGTGCCAGCAGCTACGACAGGGGTAGGGGAAACACCATATATTTT. It translates to CASSYDRGRGNTIYF.

The rearrangement joins TRBV2 to TRBJ1-4; a weak D match, TRBD1 (6 bases). Trimming took 11 bases from V and 0 from J, leaving 10 bases between them. Germline CDR1 SNHLY, CDR2 FYNNEI. The CDR3 extends over 13 amino acids. The CDR3 DNA sequence: TGTGCCGGGGGGCGAGCAACTAATGAAAAACTGTTTTTT. Encoded protein: CAGGRATNEKLFF. Filled out from reference TRBV2 and TRBJ1-4, the complete variable domain reads EPEVTQTPSHQVTQMGQEVILRCVPISNHLYFYWYRQILGQKVEFLVSFYNNEISEKSEIFDDQFSVERPDGSNFTLKIRSTKLEDSAMYFCAGGRATNEKLFFGSGTQLSVL.

The chain has TRBV9 and TRBJ2-1; tentative D call: TRBD2 (5 bases). The CDR3 spans 13 residues. V lost 3 bases to trimming and J lost 9 bases, with 13 bases between them. From germline, CDR1 is SGDLS and CDR2 YYNGEE. CDR3 loop: CASSALKAAEQFF. The DNA of the CDR3 is TGTGCCAGCAGCGCCCTAAAAGCGGCTGAGCAGTTCTTC.

This chain connects TRBV15 to TRBJ2-3; D gene ambiguous. CDR1 and CDR2 (germline): LNHNV, YYDKDF (reference sequence). The CDR3 totals 12 residues. The V and J ends lost 1 base and 5 bases respectively, with 4 bases between them. CDR3 bases: TGTGCCACCAGCAGAGTCAAAGATACGCAGTATTTT. Its protein product is CATSRVKDTQYF.

The J gene is TRBJ2-2, the V gene TRBV27; 7 positions match TRBD1. After removal of 5 bases from V and 2 bases from J, the junction contained 5 bases not matched to a gene. CDR3 size: 15 residues. In germline, CDR1 is MNHEY, CDR2 SMNVEV (reference sequence). Written as DNA, the CDR3 is TGTGCCAGCAGTCCTCGACAGGGTAACACCGGGGAGCTGTTTTTT. Protein product: CASSPRQGNTGELFF.

This chain uses TRBV4-1 with TRBJ2-7; maybe TRBD2 (5 bases). V gave up 0 bases and J gave up 0 bases, with 12 bases separating them. The CDR3 runs to 16 residues. The germline V gene has CDR1 MGHRA and CDR2 YSYEKL. The CDR3 spells CASSQDRGFLSYEQYF. The CDR3 coding sequence is TGCGCCAGCAGCCAAGATCGGGGTTTCCTCTCCTACGAGCAGTACTTC.

The CDR3 nucleotides are TGCGCCAGCAGCACAAATGGCCTAGAAGCTTTCTTT. It yields the protein CASSTNGLEAFF. This sequence joins TRBV5-1 and TRBJ1-1, with D unclear. The CDR3 is made up of 12 amino acids. In germline, CDR1 is SGHRS, CDR2 YFSETQ. V lost 4 bases and J 8 bases, leaving 12 bases between the germline ends.

The gene calls are TRBV10-3 and TRBJ2-3, with TRBD1 identical over 9 bases. V was pared by 5 bases and J by 2 bases, with 5 bases of the junction left unmatched. The CDR3 covers 15 residues. CDR1 and CDR2 from the germline V gene are ENHRY and SYGVKD. The CDR3, as DNA: TGTGCCATCAGTCGGACAGGGGATCCCACAGATACGCAGTATTTT. Translating it yields CAISRTGDPTDTQYF.

V usage is TRBV5-1 and J usage is TRBJ2-1; D is ambiguous. Looked up from germline, CDR1 is SGHRS and CDR2 is YFSETQ. The CDR3 is 12 amino acids. Between the trimmed V and J ends, which lost 4 bases and 3 bases, there was a span of 5 bases. CDR3: CASSMNYNEQFF. The DNA for the CDR3 is TGCGCCAGCAGCATGAACTACAATGAGCAGTTCTTC.

The chain joins TRBV2 to TRBJ2-3; 10 nucleotides match TRBD1. CDR1 and CDR2 (germline): SNHLY, FYNNEI. The CDR3 has 16 residues. J was trimmed by 5 bases and V by 6 bases; bases with no gene match: 11. The CDR3 DNA reads as TGTGCCAGCAGAGAGACCGGGACAGGGGAGGGAGATACGCAGTATTTT. Its translation is CASRETGTGEGDTQYF.

This chain's CDR3 is CASSQAGDNEQFF. CDR3 DNA: TGCGCCAGCAGCCAAGCCGGAGACAATGAGCAGTTCTTC. This chain links TRBV4-1 with TRBJ2-1; D is uncertain. The germline V gene has CDR1 MGHRA and CDR2 YSYEKL. Trimming took 1 base from V and 5 from J, leaving 6 bases between them. The length of the CDR3 is 13 residues.

This clone has only a few counts. The chain is built from TRBV5-1 and TRBJ1-5; D unclear. The germline gives CDR1 SGHRS, CDR2 YFSETQ. CDR3 size: 15 residues. Trimming took off 4 bases at V and 5 bases at J, with 16 bases between the two ends. DNA for the CDR3: TGCGCCAGCAGCCTCCTGGCAGGTGAGGATCAGCCCCAGCATTTT. Protein: CASSLLAGEDQPQHF.

J is TRBJ2-3 and V is TRBV10-3; possible D gene TRBD2, 7 bases. Trimming shortened V by 8 bases and J by 2 bases, and 14 bases separated the two germline ends. Germline-derived CDR1 and CDR2 are ENHRY and SYGVKD. There are 14 residues in the CDR3. The CDR3 bases are TGTGCCATCGGGGGGGGGACAACCACAGATACGCAGTATTTT. Residues: CAIGGGTTTDTQYF.

The chain combines TRBV15 with TRBJ1-2, with D possibly being TRBD1 (6 bases). The germline gives CDR1 LNHNV, CDR2 YYDKDF (reference sequence). V gave up 4 bases and J gave up 11 bases, with 14 bases separating them. This CDR3 is 12 amino acids long. In nucleotides, the CDR3 is TGTGCCACCAGCATAACAGGGTTTGGATACACCTTC. This translates into CATSITGFGYTF.

The rearrangement joins TRBV19 to TRBJ2-3; maybe TRBD1 (5 bases). Germline CDR1 LNHDA, CDR2 SQIVND (reference sequence). The CDR3 is 13 residues long. V lost 5 bases and J lost 6, with 12 bases in between. The CDR3 loop is CASSRVQVDTQYF. In DNA form, the CDR3 reads TGTGCCAGTAGTCGGGTACAGGTCGATACGCAGTATTTT.

This chain links TRBV27 with TRBJ1-2, with D unresolved. The CDR3 loop spans 14 amino acids. The V end was cut by 3 bases, the J end by 4 bases, with 12 bases between. The germline CDR1 and CDR2 sequences are MNHEY and SMNVEV (reference sequence). In DNA form, the CDR3 reads TGTGCCAGCAGTTTCTCCTCCGGTCTCTATGGCTACACCTTC. It codes for CASSFSSGLYGYTF.

The chain links TRBV9 to TRBJ1-1; D is possibly TRBD1 (5 bases). Deletions cut 0 bases from V and 1 base from J, with 13 bases between. This CDR3 region has 16 residues. Germline V gene sequence: CDR1 SGDLS, CDR2 YYNGEE. CDR3 sequence: CASSVVSGWTNTEAFF. The CDR3, as DNA: TGTGCCAGCAGCGTAGTGTCAGGGTGGACGAACACTGAAGCTTTCTTT.

The V call is TRBV10-2, the J call TRBJ2-3; D not certain. V dropped 2 bases and J dropped 2 bases, with 8 bases sitting between them. The CDR3 consists of 14 residues. Germline lookup yields CDR1 WSHSY and CDR2 SAAADI. The CDR3 DNA follows: TGCGCCAGCAGTGAGCGGCAGGCCACAGATACGCAGTATTTT. This translates into CASSERQATDTQYF.

The gene calls are TRBV9 and TRBJ2-5; 8 bases match TRBD2. V trimming: 2 bases; J trimming: 8 bases; junction bases outside the gene matches: 8. The length of the CDR3 is 14 residues. Per the germline V gene, CDR1 is SGDLS and CDR2 is YYNGEE. Written as DNA, the CDR3 is TGTGCCAGCAGCGTTACTAGCGGACAAAGTACCCAGTACTTC. This translates into CASSVTSGQSTQYF. The complete variable domain, with remaining parts taken from reference TRBV9 and TRBJ2-5, reads DSGVTQTPKHLITATGQRVTLRCSPRSGDLSVYWYQQSLDQGLQFLIQYYNGEERAKGNILERFSAQQFPDLHSELNLSSLELGDSALYFCASSVTSGQSTQYFGPGTRLLVL.

This chain connects TRBV6-5 to TRBJ2-2; D is ambiguous. Germline assignment: CDR1 MNHEY and CDR2 SVGAGI. The CDR3 is 14 residues long. V was cut by 2 bases and J by 0 bases, with 4 bases left in between. The CDR3: CASSYGANTGELFF. CDR3 sequence (DNA): TGTGCCAGCAGTTACGGGGCGAACACCGGGGAGCTGTTTTTT.

J is TRBJ2-7 and V is TRBV30; D is possibly TRBD1 (7 bases). Between the trimmed V and J ends, which lost 0 bases and 5 bases, there was a span of 17 bases. The CDR3 is 15 amino acids. Germline V lookup: CDR1 GTSNPN, CDR2 SVGIG (reference sequence). The DNA of the CDR3 is TGTGCCTGGAGTGTACTCAGGGGGGTAGGACACGAGCAGTACTTC. As protein: CAWSVLRGVGHEQYF.

V gene TRBV19 combines with J gene TRBJ2-1; weak D call: TRBD1 (8 bases). The CDR3 loop spans 14 amino acids. From germline, CDR1 is LNHDA and CDR2 SQIVND (reference sequence). The ends were cut back, 3 bases at V and 7 bases at J, with 13 bases in the middle. Here the CDR3 reads CASSIDRGGNEQFF. Written as DNA, the CDR3 is TGTGCCAGTAGTATTGACAGGGGAGGGAATGAGCAGTTCTTC.